These 13 T cell receptor beta chains were sequenced from one sample in a study of CD8+CD57+ T cells in acquired aplastic anemia. Profiling that covered TCR beta VDJ and CDR3 relied on genomic DNA as its template. Via MiXCR, TCRdb re-called the reads, giving one row per CDR3 protein. The sample contains 50,000 to 70,000 distinct CDR3 sequences, around 55% of which appear only once. Material: sorted CD4+, CD8+, or CD8+CD57+ T cells (not recorded which) from PBMCs. These receptors were taken from a human donor in good health, serving as a control.

This clonotype was seen ten or more times. The chain joins TRBV30 to TRBJ2-7; no definite D call. Germline values: CDR1 GTSNPN, CDR2 SVGIG (reference sequence). The CDR3 covers 11 residues. Between the trimmed V and J ends, which lost 2 bases and 5 bases, there was a span of 7 bases. CDR3 sequence reads: CAWSLLNEQYF. The CDR3 DNA is TGTGCCTGGAGTCTCTTAAACGAGCAGTACTTC.

This clonotype was observed a few times. The chain couples TRBV10-3 to TRBJ2-7; maybe TRBD2 (6 bases). With 10 bases removed from V and 3 bases from J, the gap between germline ends came to 25 bases. Germline V CDR1 and CDR2: ENHRY, SYGVKD. The CDR3 length is 16 residues. Here the CDR3 DNA reads TGTGCCACCCATCGGGCTGGGGGACGGGGGAACTACGAGCAGTACTTC. This translates into CATHRAGGRGNYEQYF.

In this sample, this clonotype is medium-sized. The rearrangement uses TRBV29-1 and TRBJ2-6, with D unresolved. Germline lookup yields CDR1 SQVTM and CDR2 ANQGSEA. The CDR3 extends over 14 amino acids. Trimming took off 7 bases at V and 4 bases at J, with 14 bases between the two ends. The CDR3 loop reads CSGGPSPGANVLTF. The DNA of the CDR3 is TGCAGCGGCGGTCCCAGCCCCGGGGCCAACGTCCTGACTTTC.

The chain combines TRBV7-6 with TRBJ1-2; 10 bases agree with TRBD1. V lost 4 bases and J lost 4; bases outside the gene matches: 3. The CDR3 has 14 residues. CDR1 and CDR2 from the germline V gene are SGHVS and FNYEAQ. This CDR3 is CASSWGQGTYGYTF. In nucleotides, the CDR3 is TGTGCCAGCAGCTGGGGACAGGGGACCTATGGCTACACCTTC.

The chain combines TRBV19 with TRBJ1-5; TRBD1 matches 7 bases. J lost 4 bases, V lost 4 bases, and 13 bases had no gene match. Germline loops: CDR1 LNHDA, CDR2 SQIVND (reference sequence). This CDR3 has 17 residues. The CDR3 is CASSKHRDSLRNQPQHF. DNA for the CDR3: TGTGCCAGTAGTAAACACCGGGACAGCCTGCGAAATCAGCCCCAGCATTTT.

The chain links TRBV5-6 to TRBJ1-5, with 12 nucleotides matching TRBD1. Looked up from germline, CDR1 is SGHDT and CDR2 is YYEEEE. Trimming at V came to 0 bases and at J to 6 bases, leaving 1 base not matched to a gene. CDR3 length equals 15 residues. Here the CDR3 reads CASSLGDRGPQPQHF. CDR3 in DNA: TGTGCCAGCAGCTTGGGGGACAGGGGGCCTCAGCCCCAGCATTTT.

This clonotype appeared many times. The V gene is TRBV6-6, the J gene TRBJ1-1; D is ambiguous. Germline V gives CDR1 MNHNY, CDR2 SVGAGI (reference sequence). Trimming cost V 0 bases and J 12 bases, with 11 bases left between them. This CDR3 contains 12 residues. The CDR3 nucleotides are TGTGCCAGCAGTTACTCAGATCGCAGAACTTTCTTT. This translates into CASSYSDRRTFF.

About this clonotype: Given a much more abundant clone one base away, this may be a read error. The CDR3 nucleotides read TGCGCCAGCAGCCAAGATAGGGGGACACGGGGAGGGAAGATCGGGGAGCTGTTTTTT. It is translated as CASSQDRGTRGGKIGELFF. The chain couples TRBV4-1 to TRBJ2-2, with D perhaps matching TRBD2 (7 bases). Germline V gene sequence: CDR1 MGHRA, CDR2 YSYEKL. The CDR3 covers 19 residues. V lost 0 bases, J lost 7 bases, and 24 bases lay in between.

This chain uses TRBV19 with TRBJ2-7; D unresolved. V lost 9 bases, J lost 7 bases, and 13 bases lay in between. The CDR3 is made up of 11 amino acids. Germline V gene data show CDR1 as LNHDA and CDR2 as SQIVND (reference sequence). CDR3 nucleotide sequence: TGTGCCAGCAGTCCTCCCGGGGAGCAGTACTTC. Translated, it gives CASSPPGEQYF.

This clonotype was recorded at least ten times. The rearrangement joins TRBV12-3 or TRBV12-4 to TRBJ1-5; no reliable D call. V was trimmed by 6 bases and J by 1 base, leaving 4 bases between them. The CDR3 has 12 amino acids. CDR3 sequence (DNA): TGTGCCAGCAGACAAAGCAATCAGCCCCAGCATTTT. This codes for CASRQSNQPQHF.

The chain employs TRBV15 and TRBJ1-4; D is uncertain. CDR1 is LNHNV, CDR2 YYDKDF, per germline (reference sequence). CDR3 length equals 16 residues. V was shortened by 1 base and J by 13 bases, with 22 bases between the two germline ends. CDR3 in DNA: TGTGCCACCAGCAGAGGGGCGGGTGCATTGGGATCAGGACTGTTTTTT. Translated: CATSRGAGALGSGLFF. Filled out from reference TRBV15 and TRBJ1-4, the complete variable domain reads DAMVIQNPRYQVTQFGKPVTLSCSQTLNHNVMYWYQQKSSQAPKLLFHYYDKDFNNEADTPDNFQSRRPNTSFCFLDIRSPGLGDTAMYLCATSRGAGALGSGLFFGSGTQLSVL.

This clonotype has at least ten counts. The chain combines TRBV7-8 with TRBJ2-2, with TRBD1 matching 10 bases. Germline V gene lookup returns CDR1 SGHVS and CDR2 FQNEAQ. This CDR3 comprises 16 residues. The ends lost 1 base at V and 6 bases at J; junction bases unmatched: 5. The CDR3 protein is CASSLVVGQGAGELFF. CDR3 bases: TGTGCCAGCAGCTTAGTTGTAGGACAGGGGGCCGGGGAGCTGTTTTTT.

J is TRBJ2-7 and V is TRBV7-9; unclear D gene. With 4 bases removed from V and 6 bases from J, the gap between germline ends came to 10 bases. Per germline, CDR1 SEHNR and CDR2 FQNEAQ (reference sequence). The CDR3 runs 12 residues. CDR3 residues: CASSSAYVEQYF. CDR3 DNA sequence: TGTGCCAGCAGCTCCGCGTATGTCGAGCAGTACTTC.